Listed below are T cell receptor beta chains from one sample, sequenced in a study of shared clonotypes between healthy human individuals. Using immunoSEQ multiplex PCR, the repertoire was profiled, and TCRdb retains in-frame clones only, with some absent. This table holds under 1,900,000 clones, 98% to 99% found once. The sequencing input was naive CD4+ T cells sorted from blood. The receptors shown here come from a man aged 25-45 years in good health. CDR3s include the opening cysteine and the closing phenylalanine or tryptophan. Fields, in order: J gene, CDR3 length, D gene, clone size, V gene, CDR3 DNA, CDR3 protein. A D gene is named only where the DNA matches it firmly. Rows may omit the clone size; those that give it use once, few, many or a size class.

TRBJ2-2	16	TRBD2	NA	TRBV11-3	TGTGCCAGCAGCCGCGGGACTAGCCCACGCACCGGGGAGCTGTTTTTT	CASSRGTSPRTGELFF
TRBJ2-3	14	NA	NA	TRBV30	TGTGCCTGGAGTGCCCTTAGCATGGCAGATACGCAGTATTTT	CAWSALSMADTQYF
TRBJ1-1	14	NA	NA	TRBV27	TGTGCCAGCAGCCAACGTTTGGGGGTGACTGAAGCTTTCTTT	CASSQRLGVTEAFF
TRBJ2-2	14	NA	NA	TRBV4-1	TGCGCCAGCAGCCAAAAGCGCCTTACCGGGGAGCTGTTTTTT	CASSQKRLTGELFF
TRBJ2-3	16	NA	NA	TRBV5-4	TGTGCCAGCAGCTTGGAACCGGGGCGGGTCACAGATACGCAGTATTTT	CASSLEPGRVTDTQYF
TRBJ2-2	13	NA	NA	TRBV28	TGTGCCAGCAGTTTAGGGGGCACCGGGGAGCTGTTTTTT	CASSLGGTGELFF
TRBJ1-4	15	TRBD1	NA	TRBV28	TGTGCCAGCAGTCCCTGGGACAGTAATAATGAAAAACTGTTTTTT	CASSPWDSNNEKLFF
TRBJ2-1	16	TRBD1	NA	TRBV19	TGTGCCAGTAGTCCAAGCCAGGGGGCCTCCTACAATGAGCAGTTCTTC	CASSPSQGASYNEQFF
TRBJ2-1	14	TRBD2	NA	TRBV11-2	TGTGCCACCCAAAGGACTAGCGGGATCGATGAGCAGTTCTTC	CATQRTSGIDEQFF
TRBJ1-1	15	NA	once	TRBV9	TGTGCCAGCAGCGCACGTTCGAGGGGAGGCACTGAAGCTTTCTTT	CASSARSRGGTEAFF
TRBJ2-7	14	TRBD2	NA	TRBV19	TGTGCCAGTTCCGGGACTAGCGGGAGATACGAGCAGTACTTC	CASSGTSGRYEQYF
TRBJ1-2	13	NA	few	TRBV12-5	TGTGCTAGTGCGTTCTCAGGTAGTTATGGCTACACCTTC	CASAFSGSYGYTF
TRBJ1-4	13	NA	NA	TRBV7-9	TGTGCCAGCAGCCCGCGGGGTTATGAAAAACTGTTTTTT	CASSPRGYEKLFF
TRBJ2-3	15	NA	NA	TRBV27	TGTGCCAGCAGTTTATCCACACCTAGCACAGATACGCAGTATTTT	CASSLSTPSTDTQYF
TRBJ1-1	16	NA	NA	TRBV18	TGTGCCAGCTCACTCGGGATCTGGCAGGGGTTCACTGAAGCTTTCTTT	CASSLGIWQGFTEAFF
TRBJ2-2	15	NA	NA	TRBV5-4	TGTGCCAGCAGCCCGGTAGGACTCCTAACCGGGGAGCTGTTTTTT	CASSPVGLLTGELFF
TRBJ2-7	14	NA	NA	TRBV5-1	TGCGCCAGCAGCTTATCTAGCTCTCCCAACGAGCAGTACTTC	CASSLSSSPNEQYF
TRBJ1-2	15	TRBD1	once	TRBV7-9	TGTGCCAGCAGCCCCCCGGTGGGACAGGGGTACGGCTACACCTTC	CASSPPVGQGYGYTF
TRBJ2-5	15	TRBD2	NA	TRBV15	TGTGCCACCGGTGACGGCGCGGGAGGGACGGAGACCCAGTACTTC	CATGDGAGGTETQYF
TRBJ2-3	14	NA	NA	TRBV9	TGTGCCAGCAGCGTAGCGGGGTACTCGAATACGCAGTATTTT	CASSVAGYSNTQYF
TRBJ2-7	12	NA	NA	TRBV10-3	TGTGCCATCAGTGAAGAGGGTTGGGAGCAGTACTTC	CAISEEGWEQYF
TRBJ2-3	15	TRBD2	NA	TRBV5-1	TGCGCCAGCAGCGTGGGACTAGCGGACACAGATACGCAGTATTTT	CASSVGLADTDTQYF
TRBJ2-3	16	TRBD2	NA	TRBV9	TGTGCCAGCAGCGAGCTAGCGGGAGTCGACACAGATACGCAGTATTTT	CASSELAGVDTDTQYF
TRBJ1-5	16	TRBD1	NA	TRBV4-2	TGTGCCAGCAGCCAAGAGATGAACAGGGGTTACCAGCCCCAGCATTTT	CASSQEMNRGYQPQHF
TRBJ2-7	14	NA	NA	TRBV5-4	TGTGCCAGCAGCCCAAAAACTGACAGCTACGAGCAGTACTTC	CASSPKTDSYEQYF
TRBJ2-5	11	NA	NA	TRBV29-1	TGCAGCGTTGAGAGAGAAGAGACCCAGTACTTC	CSVEREETQYF
TRBJ2-7	13	NA	NA	TRBV30	TGTGCCTTCACTACAGCAGCATTGTACGAGCAGTACTTC	CAFTTAALYEQYF
TRBJ2-5	13	NA	NA	TRBV18	TGTGCCAGCTCACCATCGGTCACAGAGACCCAGTACTTC	CASSPSVTETQYF
TRBJ2-1	16	TRBD2	NA	TRBV5-8	TGTGCCAGCCGGGGGCCTAGCGGGAGCTCCTACAATGAGCAGTTCTTC	CASRGPSGSSYNEQFF
TRBJ2-7	13	NA	NA	TRBV29-1	TGCAGCGCCTCCCCGGGTAGCGGCTACGAGCAGTACTTC	CSASPGSGYEQYF
TRBJ1-1	17	TRBD1	NA	TRBV5-5	TGTGCCAGCAGCTTTGGCCCCCAGGGGGCGCTGTCGACTGAAGCTTTCTTT	CASSFGPQGALSTEAFF
TRBJ2-2	17	TRBD2	NA	TRBV5-1	TGCGCCAGCAGCTTGGTGTCTAGCGGGGTGAACACCGGGGAGCTGTTTTTT	CASSLVSSGVNTGELFF
TRBJ2-1	15	NA	NA	TRBV7-3	TGTGCCAGCAGCCTCCGGGACGTGCCGGTAGATGAGCAGTTCTTC	CASSLRDVPVDEQFF
TRBJ2-5	15	NA	NA	TRBV9	TGTGCCAGCAGCGTAGCAATCGGACCCCAAGAGACCCAGTACTTC	CASSVAIGPQETQYF
TRBJ2-1	14	NA	NA	TRBV2	TGTGCCAGCAGTGACGTAGGACGGCACAATGAGCAGTTCTTC	CASSDVGRHNEQFF